The next 11 T cell receptor beta chains were all read from a single sample in a study of identical twins. TCRdb fed the 5' RACE reads into MiXCR, producing one record per CDR3 protein. This sample has 400,000 to 550,000 distinct CDR3 sequences, with 22% found just once. The same sample was also studied in work on T cells expressing NK-cell markers.

Sequences were obtained from CD4+ T cells sorted from blood. Receptors originate from a young woman in good health.

The chain links TRBV12-3 or TRBV12-4 to TRBJ1-3; D is unclear. V was shortened by 5 bases and J by 3 bases, with 8 bases between the two germline ends. The CDR3 loop spans 13 amino acids. The CDR3 protein is CASSALSGNTIYF. CDR3 bases: TGTGCCAGCAGTGCCTTGAGTGGAAACACCATATATTTT.

This clonotype was observed a handful of times. This chain links TRBV12-3 or TRBV12-4 with TRBJ1-2; D gene unclear. With 3 bases removed from V and 0 bases from J, the gap between germline ends came to 5 bases. This CDR3 is 13 amino acids long. The CDR3 nucleotides are TGTGCCAGCAGTTTTTGGTCTAACTATGGCTACACCTTC. This translates into CASSFWSNYGYTF.

This clonotype was seen only a few times. This chain uses TRBV9 with TRBJ2-1; TRBD2 agrees at 14 bases. The CDR3 spans 16 residues. Germline values: CDR1 SGDLS, CDR2 YYNGEE. The junction had 5 bases not matched to a gene; V was cut back by 0 bases and J by 9 bases. The CDR3 protein is CASSVGGTSGSIEQFF. The CDR3 DNA reads TGTGCCAGCAGCGTAGGAGGGACTAGCGGGAGCATTGAGCAGTTCTTC.

The rearrangement uses TRBV20-1 and TRBJ2-1; D is perhaps TRBD2 (5 bases). Germline V CDR1 and CDR2: DFQATT, SNEGSKA (reference sequence). This CDR3 is built from 12 residues. The V end lost 3 bases, the J end lost 4 bases, and 7 bases lay between the germline ends. CDR3 sequence: CSARDFYNEQFF. For the CDR3, the DNA is TGCAGTGCTAGGGACTTTTACAATGAGCAGTTCTTC.

The V gene is TRBV7-2, the J gene TRBJ2-1; D uncertain. The CDR3 length is 16 residues. V was trimmed by 1 base and J by 0 bases, leaving 10 bases between them. The germline V gene has CDR1 SGHTA and CDR2 FQGNSA. This CDR3 reads CASSLETLSSYNEQFF. The CDR3 DNA reads as TGTGCCAGCAGCTTAGAGACCCTCAGCTCCTACAATGAGCAGTTCTTC.

The J gene is TRBJ2-5, the V gene TRBV20-1; possibly TRBD2 for D (6 bases). V was cut by 6 bases and J by 3 bases, with 11 bases left in between. The CDR3 has 12 amino acids. CDR1 is DFQATT and CDR2 is SNEGSKA in the germline V gene (reference sequence). This CDR3 reads CSARGRKETQYF. CDR3 DNA sequence: TGCAGTGCCCGGGGGAGAAAAGAGACCCAGTACTTC.

This clonotype has a handful of counts. The rearrangement joins TRBV2 to TRBJ1-5; possibly TRBD1 for D (5 bases). Germline V lookup: CDR1 SNHLY, CDR2 FYNNEI. V was cut by 6 bases and J by 7 bases, with 16 bases left in between. This CDR3 comprises 14 residues. The chain's CDR3 is CASRWGRERQPQHF. Here the CDR3 DNA reads TGTGCCAGCAGATGGGGCAGGGAAAGGCAGCCCCAGCATTTT.

This clonotype appeared many times. This chain connects TRBV12-3 or TRBV12-4 to TRBJ2-6; D gene unclear. The CDR3 contains 14 residues. Deletions cut 4 bases from V and 2 bases from J, with 6 bases between. The CDR3 region has the DNA TGTGCCAGCAGTTCCTCCACTGGGGCCAACGTCCTGACTTTC. As protein: CASSSSTGANVLTF.

In this sample, this clonotype turned up many times. The V and J genes are TRBV20-1 and TRBJ2-4; no clear D gene. CDR1 and CDR2 (germline): DFQATT, SNEGSKA (reference sequence). Trimming pared 3 bases from V and 0 bases from J, leaving 6 bases between. CDR3 length equals 13 residues. The CDR3 region is CSASGLAKNIQYF. The CDR3 nucleotides read TGCAGTGCTAGTGGGCTAGCCAAAAACATTCAGTACTTC.

This clonotype was recorded many times. The chain couples TRBV5-1 to TRBJ2-1; unclear D gene. This CDR3 is 13 amino acids long. Germline V CDR1 and CDR2: SGHRS, YFSETQ. Trimming took off 5 bases at V and 6 bases at J, with 12 bases between the two ends. As DNA, the CDR3 is TGCGCCAGCAGTGATCGGGTCCCCAATGAGCAGTTCTTC. Translated, it gives CASSDRVPNEQFF.

This clonotype has ten or more counts. This chain uses TRBV12-3 or TRBV12-4 with TRBJ1-2; tentatively, D is TRBD1 (6 bases). V dropped 5 bases and J dropped 4 bases, with 11 bases sitting between them. CDR3 length: 13 amino acids. The CDR3 loop reads CASSPTGSYGYTF. CDR3 DNA sequence: TGTGCCAGCAGTCCGACAGGCAGCTATGGCTACACCTTC.